These T cell receptor beta chains were read from a single sample in a study of blood T cell repertoires in COVID-19. The assay was immunoSEQ multiplex PCR, and TCRdb's table has in-frame clones only and misses some. The sample shows some 220,000 clones, 80% to 85% of them seen only once. The specimen sequenced was peripheral blood. Every receptor here comes from a woman aged 80 or older with active or convalescent COVID-19. CDR3s include the opening cysteine and the closing phenylalanine or tryptophan. A D gene is named only where the DNA matches it firmly. Some rows have no size entry. The others give once, few or many, or a class for an expanded clone.

abundance | j_gene | d_gene | v_gene | CDR3nt | CDR3aa
. | TRBJ2-7 | . | TRBV27 | TGTGCCAGCAGTTTAATAGGTCGGGGCTCCTACGAGCAGTACTTC | CASSLIGRGSYEQYF
. | TRBJ2-1 | TRBD1 | TRBV11-3 | TGTGCCAGCAGCTTAGCGTCTATCGGACAGGGTGTCGATGAGCAGTTCTTC | CASSLASIGQGVDEQFF
once | TRBJ2-1 | . | TRBV4-3 | TGCGCCAGCAGCCAAGATCCCACCTACAATGAGCAGTTCTTC | CASSQDPTYNEQFF
. | TRBJ2-1 | TRBD2 | TRBV5-4 | TGTGCCAGCAGCTTGACTAGCGGGTTCTACAATGAGCAGTTCTTC | CASSLTSGFYNEQFF
. | TRBJ1-4 | . | TRBV29-1 | TGCAGCGTTACCCTGGGTGGGGGCAGAAGTTGGACTAATGAAAAACTGTTTTTT | CSVTLGGGRSWTNEKLFF
few | TRBJ2-5 | . | TRBV10-1 | TGCGCCAGCAATGGACAGAAAGAAGAGACCCAGTACTTC | CASNGQKEETQYF
. | TRBJ1-2 | TRBD1 | TRBV30 | TGTGCCTGGAGTCACCAGGGGGGAGGCTACACCTTC | CAWSHQGGGYTF
. | TRBJ2-7 | . | TRBV18 | TGTGCCAGCTCACCGCAGGGAAGGGGCGAGCAGTACTTC | CASSPQGRGEQYF
. | TRBJ2-1 | . | TRBV21-1 | TGTGCCAGCAGCAAAGTCACGGGGGCCTACAATGAGCAGTTCTTC | CASSKVTGAYNEQFF
. | TRBJ2-7 | TRBD2 | TRBV5-4 | TGTGCCAGCAGAAAGGGACTAGCGGGAGGGGAGTCCTACGAGCAGTACTTC | CASRKGLAGGESYEQYF
. | TRBJ2-1 | . | TRBV3-1/TRBV3-2 | TGTGCCAGCAGCCAAGTAACAGGCCAATATGAGCAGTTCTTC | CASSQVTGQYEQFF
. | TRBJ2-3 | TRBD2 | TRBV5-1 | TGCGCCAGCAGCCAGGGACTAGCGGGGGGGCTTGATACGCAGTATTTT | CASSQGLAGGLDTQYF
. | TRBJ1-5 | TRBD1 | TRBV7-2 | TGTGCCAGCAGCTTAGGGGGACAGGTTGGGCAGCCCCAGCATTTT | CASSLGGQVGQPQHF
. | TRBJ1-4 | TRBD1 | TRBV4-2 | TGTGCCAGCAGCCAAGAAAGGGGGCGAAGTAATGAAAAACTGTTTTTT | CASSQERGRSNEKLFF